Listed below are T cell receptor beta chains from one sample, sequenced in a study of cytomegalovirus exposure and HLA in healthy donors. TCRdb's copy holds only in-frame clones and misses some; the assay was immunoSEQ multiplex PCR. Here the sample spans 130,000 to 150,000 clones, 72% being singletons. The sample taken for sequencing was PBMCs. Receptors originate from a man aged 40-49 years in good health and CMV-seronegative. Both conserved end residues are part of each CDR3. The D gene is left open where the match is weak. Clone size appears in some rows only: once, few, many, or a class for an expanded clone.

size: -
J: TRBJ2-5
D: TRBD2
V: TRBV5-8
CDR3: CASSSELAGGRETQYF
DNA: TGTGCCAGCAGCTCTGAACTAGCGGGGGGGCGAGAGACCCAGTACTTC

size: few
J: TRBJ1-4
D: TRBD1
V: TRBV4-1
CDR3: CASSQEGTGSWKLFF
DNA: TGCGCCAGCAGCCAAGAGGGGACAGGGTCTTGGAAACTGTTTTTT

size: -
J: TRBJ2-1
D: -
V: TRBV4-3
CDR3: CASSQDLRSYNEQFF
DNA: TGCGCCAGCAGCCAAGATCTGCGTTCCTACAATGAGCAGTTCTTC

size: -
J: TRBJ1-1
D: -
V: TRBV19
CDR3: CASSIAGRFYNF
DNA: TGTGCCAGTAGTATAGCAGGGCGTTTCTACAATTTT

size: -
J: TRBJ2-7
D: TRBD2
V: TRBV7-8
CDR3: CASSPRSTSGYEQYF
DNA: TGTGCCAGCAGCCCCAGATCTACTAGCGGCTACGAGCAGTACTTC

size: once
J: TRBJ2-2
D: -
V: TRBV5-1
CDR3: CASSPTTQAGELFF
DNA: TGCGCCAGCAGCCCGACCACGCAGGCCGGGGAGCTGTTTTTT

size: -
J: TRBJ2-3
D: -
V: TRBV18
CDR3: CASSPLADTQYF
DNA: TGTGCCAGCTCACCCCTAGCAGATACGCAGTATTTT

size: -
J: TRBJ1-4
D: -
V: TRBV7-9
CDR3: CASSRTAHNEKLFF
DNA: TGTGCCAGCAGCCGGACAGCCCATAATGAAAAACTGTTTTTT

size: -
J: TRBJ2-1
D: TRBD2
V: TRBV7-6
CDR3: CASSLAEAGLNNEQFF
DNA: TGTGCCAGCAGCTTAGCGGAAGCGGGGCTCAACAATGAGCAGTTCTTC

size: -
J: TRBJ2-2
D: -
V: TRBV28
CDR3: CASSVAGTGELFF
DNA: TGTGCCAGCAGTGTTGCGGGCACCGGGGAGCTGTTTTTT

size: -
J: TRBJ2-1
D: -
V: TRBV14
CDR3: CASSQDWGVSYNEQFF
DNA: TGTGCCAGCAGCCAAGATTGGGGGGTGTCCTACAATGAGCAGTTCTTC

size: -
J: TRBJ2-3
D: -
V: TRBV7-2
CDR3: CASSSDREADTQYF
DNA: TGTGCCAGCAGCTCCGACAGGGAGGCAGATACGCAGTATTTT

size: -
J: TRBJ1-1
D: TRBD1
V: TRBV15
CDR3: CATSRMGTGGRGREAFF
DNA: TGTGCCACCAGCAGGATGGGGACAGGGGGCCGAGGCAGAGAAGCTTTCTTT

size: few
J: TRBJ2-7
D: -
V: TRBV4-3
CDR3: CASSQFNRAGDEQYF
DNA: TGCGCCAGCAGCCAATTTAACAGGGCGGGGGACGAGCAGTACTTC

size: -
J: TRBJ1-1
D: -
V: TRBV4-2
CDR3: CASSPTGNTEAFF
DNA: TGTGCCAGCAGCCCGACAGGGAACACTGAAGCTTTCTTT

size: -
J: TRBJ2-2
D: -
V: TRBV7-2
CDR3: CASSLAFVGSGLTGELFF
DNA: TGTGCCAGCAGCTTAGCCTTTGTAGGGTCCGGACTCACCGGGGAGCTGTTTTTT

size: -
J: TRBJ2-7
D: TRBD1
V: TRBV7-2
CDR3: CASSSRTGPYEQYF
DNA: TGTGCCAGCAGCTCTCGGACAGGGCCCTACGAGCAGTACTTC

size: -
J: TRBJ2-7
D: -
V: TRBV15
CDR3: CATSREGGGYEQYF
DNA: TGTGCCACCAGCAGAGAAGGTGGCGGCTACGAGCAGTACTTC

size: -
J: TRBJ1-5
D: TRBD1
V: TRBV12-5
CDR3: CASGHRQGTDQPRHF
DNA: TGTGCTAGTGGTCATAGACAGGGGACGGATCAGCCCCGGCATTTT

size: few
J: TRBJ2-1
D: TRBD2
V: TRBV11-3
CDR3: CASSFRFGTSGHNEQFF
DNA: TGTGCCAGCAGCTTTCGGTTTGGGACTAGCGGACACAATGAGCAGTTCTTC

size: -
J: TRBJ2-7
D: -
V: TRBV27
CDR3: CASSYSAYSYEQYF
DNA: TGTGCCAGCAGTTACAGTGCCTACTCCTACGAGCAGTACTTC

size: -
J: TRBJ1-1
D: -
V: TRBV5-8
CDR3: CASSLDAGVGGTEAFF
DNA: TGTGCCAGCAGCTTGGACGCAGGCGTTGGTGGCACTGAAGCTTTCTTT